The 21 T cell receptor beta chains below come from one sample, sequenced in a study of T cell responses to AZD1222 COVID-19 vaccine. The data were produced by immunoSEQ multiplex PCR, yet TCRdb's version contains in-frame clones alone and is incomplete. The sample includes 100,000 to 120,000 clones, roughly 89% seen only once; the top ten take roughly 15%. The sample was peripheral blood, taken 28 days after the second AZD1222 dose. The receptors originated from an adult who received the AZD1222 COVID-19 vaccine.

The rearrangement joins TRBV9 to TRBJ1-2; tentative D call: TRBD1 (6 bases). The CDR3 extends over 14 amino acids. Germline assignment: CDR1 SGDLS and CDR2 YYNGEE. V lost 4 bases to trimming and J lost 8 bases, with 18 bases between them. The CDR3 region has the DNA TGTGCCAGCAGCCCCGGGGAGGGGCAGGGGGGCTACACCTTC. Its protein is CASSPGEGQGGYTF.

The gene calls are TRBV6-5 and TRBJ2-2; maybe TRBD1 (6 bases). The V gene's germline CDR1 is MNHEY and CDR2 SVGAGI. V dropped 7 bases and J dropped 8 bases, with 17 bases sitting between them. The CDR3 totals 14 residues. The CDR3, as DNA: TGTGCCAGCAAGTGGCAGGGGACCGGTGGGGAGCTGTTTTTT. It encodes CASKWQGTGGELFF.

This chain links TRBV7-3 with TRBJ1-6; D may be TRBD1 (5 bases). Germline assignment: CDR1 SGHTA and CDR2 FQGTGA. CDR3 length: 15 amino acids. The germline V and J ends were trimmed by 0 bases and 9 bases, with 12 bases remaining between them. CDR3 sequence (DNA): TGTGCCAGCAGCTTAACAGGGGAGATTTTTTCACCCCTCCACTTT. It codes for CASSLTGEIFSPLHF. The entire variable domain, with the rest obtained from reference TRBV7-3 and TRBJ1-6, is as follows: GAGVSQTPSNKVTEKGKYVELRCDPISGHTALYWYRQSLGQGPEFLIYFQGTGAADDSGLPNDRFFAVRPEGSVSTLKIQRTERGDSAVYLCASSLTGEIFSPLHFGNGTRLTVT.

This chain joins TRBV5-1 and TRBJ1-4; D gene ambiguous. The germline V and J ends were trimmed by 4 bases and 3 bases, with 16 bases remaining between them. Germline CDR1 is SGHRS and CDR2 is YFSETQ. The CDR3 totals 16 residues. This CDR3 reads CASSPGSRLANEKLFF. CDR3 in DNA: TGCGCCAGCAGCCCCGGTTCACGTCTTGCTAATGAAAAACTGTTTTTT.

The CDR3 here is CASSPGTGTYNSPLHF. CDR3 DNA sequence: TGTGCCAGTAGCCCCGGGACAGGGACATATAATTCACCCCTCCACTTT. The J gene is TRBJ1-6, the V gene TRBV19; 9 bases line up with TRBD1. After removal of 6 bases from V and 4 bases from J, the junction contained 7 bases not matched to a gene. Germline V gives CDR1 LNHDA, CDR2 SQIVND (reference sequence). CDR3 length equals 16 residues.

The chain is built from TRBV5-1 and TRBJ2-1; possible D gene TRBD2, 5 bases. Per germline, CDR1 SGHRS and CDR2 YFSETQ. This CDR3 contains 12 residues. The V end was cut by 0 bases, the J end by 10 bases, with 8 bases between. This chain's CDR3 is CASSLGGREQFF. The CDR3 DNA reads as TGCGCCAGCAGCTTGGGAGGGCGCGAGCAGTTCTTC.

In DNA form, the CDR3 reads TGTGCCAGCAGCCAGGCACCGGGACAGAACAATCAGCCCCAGCATTTT. Its protein product is CASSQAPGQNNQPQHF. This chain uses TRBV3-1 (or the pseudogene TRBV3-2) with TRBJ1-5, with 7 positions matching TRBD1. Germline loops: CDR1 LGHDT, CDR2 YNNKEL (reference sequence). The CDR3 loop spans 16 amino acids. Trimming removed 3 bases from V and 3 bases from J; junction bases left unmatched: 8.

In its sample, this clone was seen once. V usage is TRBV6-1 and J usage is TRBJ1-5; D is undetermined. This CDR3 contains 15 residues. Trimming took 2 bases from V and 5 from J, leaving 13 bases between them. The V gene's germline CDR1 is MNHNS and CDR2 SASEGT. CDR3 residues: CASSEFLLGHQPQHF. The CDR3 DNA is TGTGCCAGCAGTGAATTCCTCTTGGGCCATCAGCCCCAGCATTTT.

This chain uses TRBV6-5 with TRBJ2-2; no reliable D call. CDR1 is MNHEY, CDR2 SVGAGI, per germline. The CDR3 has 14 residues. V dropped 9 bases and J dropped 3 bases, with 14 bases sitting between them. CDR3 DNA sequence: TGTGCCAGTAGGCGCTCGGCGGACACCGGGGAGCTGTTTTTT. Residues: CASRRSADTGELFF.

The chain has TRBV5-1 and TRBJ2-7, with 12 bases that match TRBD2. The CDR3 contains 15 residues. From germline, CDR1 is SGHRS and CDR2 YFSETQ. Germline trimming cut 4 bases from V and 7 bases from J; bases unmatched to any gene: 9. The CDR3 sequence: CASSLLAGGMLEQYF. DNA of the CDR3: TGCGCCAGCAGCCTGCTAGCGGGAGGGATGCTGGAGCAGTACTTC.

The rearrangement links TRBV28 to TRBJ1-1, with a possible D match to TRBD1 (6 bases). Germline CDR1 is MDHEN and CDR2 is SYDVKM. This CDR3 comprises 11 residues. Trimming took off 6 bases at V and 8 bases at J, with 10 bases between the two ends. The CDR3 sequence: CASSYRAEAFF. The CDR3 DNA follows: TGTGCCAGCAGCTACAGGGCAGAAGCTTTCTTT.

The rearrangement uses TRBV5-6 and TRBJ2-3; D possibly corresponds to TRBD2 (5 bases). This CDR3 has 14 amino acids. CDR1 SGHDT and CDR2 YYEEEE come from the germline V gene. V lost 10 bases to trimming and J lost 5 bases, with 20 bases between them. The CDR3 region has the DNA TGTGCCGGTATGTCAAGGGTCAGCGGAGATACGCAGTATTTT. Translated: CAGMSRVSGDTQYF.

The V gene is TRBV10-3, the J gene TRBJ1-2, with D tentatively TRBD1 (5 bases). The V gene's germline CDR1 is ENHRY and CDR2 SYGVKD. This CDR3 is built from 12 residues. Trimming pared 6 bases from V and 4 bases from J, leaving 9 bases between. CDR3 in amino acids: CAIREGTYGYTF. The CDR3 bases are TGTGCCATCAGGGAAGGGACCTATGGCTACACCTTC.

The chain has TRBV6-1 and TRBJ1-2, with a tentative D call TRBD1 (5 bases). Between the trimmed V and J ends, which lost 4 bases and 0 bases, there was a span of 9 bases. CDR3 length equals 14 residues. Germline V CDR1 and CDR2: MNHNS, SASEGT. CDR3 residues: CASSGQTANYGYTF. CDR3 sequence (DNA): TGTGCCAGCAGTGGTCAGACAGCTAACTATGGCTACACCTTC.

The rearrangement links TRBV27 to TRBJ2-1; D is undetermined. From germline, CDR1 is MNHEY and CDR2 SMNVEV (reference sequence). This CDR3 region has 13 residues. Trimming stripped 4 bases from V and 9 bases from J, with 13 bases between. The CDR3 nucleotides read TGTGCCAGCAGTTATACGAGGTCGGTTGAGCAGTTCTTC. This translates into CASSYTRSVEQFF.

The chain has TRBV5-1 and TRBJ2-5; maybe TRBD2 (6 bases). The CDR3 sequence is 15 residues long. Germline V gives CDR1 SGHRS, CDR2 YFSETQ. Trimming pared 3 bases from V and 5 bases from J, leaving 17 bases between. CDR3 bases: TGCGCCAGCAGCTGGAGGGACGGACCTGGGGAGACCCAGTACTTC. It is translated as CASSWRDGPGETQYF.

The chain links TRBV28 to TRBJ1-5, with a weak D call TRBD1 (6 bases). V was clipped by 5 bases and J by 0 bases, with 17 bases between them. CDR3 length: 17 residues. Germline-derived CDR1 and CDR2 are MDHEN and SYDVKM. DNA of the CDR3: TGTGCCAGCAGTCTACTCGAGGGGGATTATAGCAATCAGCCCCAGCATTTT. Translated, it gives CASSLLEGDYSNQPQHF.

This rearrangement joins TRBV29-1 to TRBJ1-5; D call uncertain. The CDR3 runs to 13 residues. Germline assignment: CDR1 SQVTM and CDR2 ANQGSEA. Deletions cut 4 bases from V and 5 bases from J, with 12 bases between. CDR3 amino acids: CSVVAAGDQPQHF. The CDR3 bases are TGCAGCGTTGTGGCAGCCGGGGATCAGCCCCAGCATTTT.

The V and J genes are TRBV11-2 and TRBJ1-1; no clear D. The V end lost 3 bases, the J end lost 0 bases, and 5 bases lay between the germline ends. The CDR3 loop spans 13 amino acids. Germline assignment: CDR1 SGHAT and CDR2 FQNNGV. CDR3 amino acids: CASSFTVNTEAFF. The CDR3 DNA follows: TGTGCCAGCAGCTTTACAGTGAACACTGAAGCTTTCTTT.

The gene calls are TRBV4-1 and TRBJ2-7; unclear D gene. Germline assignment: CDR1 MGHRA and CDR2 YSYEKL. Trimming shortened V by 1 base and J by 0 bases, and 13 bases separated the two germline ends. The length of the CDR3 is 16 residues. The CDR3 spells CASSQGRPGSSYEQYF. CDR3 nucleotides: TGCGCCAGCAGCCAAGGTCGACCAGGCAGCTCCTACGAGCAGTACTTC.

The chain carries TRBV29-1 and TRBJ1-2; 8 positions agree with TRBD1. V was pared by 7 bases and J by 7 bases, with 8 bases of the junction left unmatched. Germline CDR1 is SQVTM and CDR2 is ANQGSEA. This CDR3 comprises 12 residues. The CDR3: CSGGDRQFGYTF. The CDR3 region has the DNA TGCAGCGGCGGGGACAGGCAGTTTGGCTACACCTTC.